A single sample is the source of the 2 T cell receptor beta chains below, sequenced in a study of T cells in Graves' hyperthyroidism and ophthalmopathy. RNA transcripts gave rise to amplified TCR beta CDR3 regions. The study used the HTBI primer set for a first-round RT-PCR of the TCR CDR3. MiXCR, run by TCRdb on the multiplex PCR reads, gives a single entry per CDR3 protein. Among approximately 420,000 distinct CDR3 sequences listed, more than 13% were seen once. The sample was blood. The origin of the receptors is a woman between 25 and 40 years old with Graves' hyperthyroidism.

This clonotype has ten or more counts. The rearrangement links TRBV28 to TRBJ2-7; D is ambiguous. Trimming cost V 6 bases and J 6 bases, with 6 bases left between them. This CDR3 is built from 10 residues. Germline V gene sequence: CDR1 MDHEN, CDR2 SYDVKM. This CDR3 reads CASSIREQYF. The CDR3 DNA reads TGTGCCAGCAGCATTCGCGAGCAGTACTTC.

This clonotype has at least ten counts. The CDR3 DNA sequence: TGTGCCAATGGACTAGCGGGGTATAATGAGCAGTTCTTC. The encoded protein is CANGLAGYNEQFF. J is TRBJ2-1 and V is TRBV2; 12 bases are a match to TRBD2. This CDR3 has 13 amino acids. Germline V lookup: CDR1 SNHLY, CDR2 FYNNEI. V gave up 10 bases and J gave up 7 bases; unmatched junction bases: 5.